A selection of T cell receptor beta chains follows, all from one sample in a study of cytomegalovirus exposure and HLA in healthy donors. Profiled with immunoSEQ multiplex PCR; TCRdb holds only in-frame clones, not every one. The top ten hold over 1.5% of the sample, which has 150,000 to 200,000 clones, 75% to 90% seen once. The sample comprised PBMCs. All receptors come from a woman aged 18-35 years in good health and CMV-seronegative. The CDR3 runs from the conserved cysteine through the conserved F or W.

J gene: TRBJ1-2; V gene: TRBV19; CDR3 protein: CASTPGDYGYTF
J gene: TRBJ2-3; V gene: TRBV5-3; CDR3 protein: CARSSPSGEGTDTQYF
J gene: TRBJ2-1; V gene: TRBV27; CDR3 protein: CASSFLLAGGPDFYNEQFF
J gene: TRBJ1-1; V gene: TRBV6-4; CDR3 protein: CASNQTGETMNTEAFF
J gene: TRBJ1-6; V gene: TRBV28; CDR3 protein: CASRRRGNSPLHF
J gene: TRBJ2-1; V gene: TRBV27; CDR3 protein: CASSSPIHTGTEQFF
J gene: TRBJ2-7; V gene: TRBV7-9; CDR3 protein: CASSRQGLGAYEQYF
J gene: TRBJ2-5; V gene: TRBV6-6; CDR3 protein: CASSYLQGDGEQYF
J gene: TRBJ1-5; V gene: TRBV28; CDR3 protein: CASSSGQGGVNQPQHF
J gene: TRBJ2-1; V gene: TRBV19; CDR3 protein: CASSSQGFNEQFF
J gene: TRBJ1-3; V gene: TRBV6-1; CDR3 protein: CACKYGPTGNTIYF
J gene: TRBJ2-1; V gene: TRBV9; CDR3 protein: CASSVGLAPHVEQFF
J gene: TRBJ1-5; V gene: TRBV30; CDR3 protein: CAWSAGTGGDSNQPQHF
J gene: TRBJ2-5; V gene: TRBV5-1; CDR3 protein: CASSSPGQQETQYF
J gene: TRBJ2-1; V gene: TRBV28; CDR3 protein: CASSLAGGGDEQFF
J gene: TRBJ1-2; V gene: TRBV28; CDR3 protein: CASRQGVPHGYTF